The 13 T cell receptor beta chains listed next were all sequenced from one sample in a study of lymphopenia after photon versus proton radiotherapy. The assay was immunoSEQ multiplex PCR, and TCRdb's table has in-frame clones only and misses some. The sample consists of some 64,000 clones, about 85% of them appearing once. This sample comprised peripheral blood, obtained from a patient treated with proton-based radiotherapy. Receptor source: a man older than 75 with esophageal cancer.

The J gene is TRBJ2-2, the V gene TRBV11-2; 8 bases line up with TRBD1. In germline, CDR1 is SGHAT, CDR2 FQNNGV. The CDR3 runs 14 residues. With 5 bases clipped from V and 1 base from J, the junction kept 0 bases outside the gene matches. DNA of the CDR3: TGTGCCAGCAGCGGGACAGGGAACACCGGGGAGCTGTTTTTT. Its translation: CASSGTGNTGELFF.

This clone has a single count. The chain carries TRBV11-2 and TRBJ1-1; D is unresolved. Trimming removed 2 bases from V and 0 bases from J, with 4 bases in between. There are 13 residues in the CDR3. The V gene's germline CDR1 is SGHAT and CDR2 FQNNGV. The CDR3 protein is CASSLQLNTEAFF. In DNA form, the CDR3 reads TGTGCCAGCAGCTTACAGCTGAACACTGAAGCTTTCTTT.

The chain links TRBV27 to TRBJ2-5; 8 bases line up with TRBD1. CDR3 length equals 14 residues. After removal of 3 bases from V and 1 base from J, the junction contained 1 base not matched to a gene. Germline assignment: CDR1 MNHEY and CDR2 SMNVEV (reference sequence). For the CDR3, the DNA is TGTGCCAGCAGTTTCACAGGGGGCCAAGAGACCCAGTACTTC. Its protein product is CASSFTGGQETQYF.

The chain recombines TRBV14 with TRBJ2-7, with D possibly TRBD1 on 6 matching bases. V shed 1 base and J shed 0 bases, with 10 bases lying between them. The CDR3 runs to 15 residues. The germline gives CDR1 SGHDN, CDR2 FVKESK. In DNA, the CDR3 is TGTGCCAGCAGCCAAGTAGGGGGAAGCTCCTACGAGCAGTACTTC. Amino acid sequence: CASSQVGGSSYEQYF.

The gene calls are TRBV11-2 and TRBJ2-1; no clear D. CDR1 and CDR2 from the germline V gene are SGHAT and FQNNGV. This CDR3 is built from 11 residues. V dropped 5 bases and J dropped 11 bases, with 10 bases sitting between them. The CDR3 DNA is TGTGCCAGCAGCCTTAGCTCCAAGCAGTTCTTC. Protein product: CASSLSSKQFF.

V gene TRBV7-8 combines with J gene TRBJ2-2; 8 bases map to TRBD1. CDR1 SGHVS and CDR2 FQNEAQ come from the germline V gene. With 2 bases clipped from V and 3 bases from J, the junction kept 5 bases outside the gene matches. The CDR3 spans 16 residues. DNA for the CDR3: TGTGCCAGCAGCTTATGGGCAGGGGGCTACACCGGGGAGCTGTTTTTT. Translation gives CASSLWAGGYTGELFF.

The chain joins TRBV29-1 to TRBJ1-1; 9 bases line up with TRBD1. The germline CDR1 and CDR2 sequences are SQVTM and ANQGSEA. CDR3 size: 12 residues. Trimming took 7 bases from V and 4 from J; bases not matched to a gene: 4. This CDR3 reads CSADRGFTEAFF. CDR3 sequence (DNA): TGCAGCGCGGACAGGGGATTCACTGAAGCTTTCTTT.

The rearrangement uses TRBV2 and TRBJ2-2; D perhaps matches TRBD1 (5 bases). The CDR3 length is 13 residues. Germline CDR1 SNHLY, CDR2 FYNNEI. With 6 bases removed from V and 4 bases from J, the gap between germline ends came to 9 bases. As DNA, the CDR3 is TGTGCCAGCAGGGCGACAGCCACCGGGGAGCTGTTTTTT. Translated: CASRATATGELFF.

The rearrangement joins TRBV5-5 to TRBJ1-2, with D unclear. The CDR3 runs 13 residues. Germline CDR1 reads SGHKS; CDR2 reads YYEKEE (reference sequence). V gave up 0 bases and J gave up 4 bases, with 7 bases separating them. This CDR3 is CASSLGDFYGYTF. The CDR3, as DNA: TGTGCCAGCAGCTTGGGAGATTTCTATGGCTACACCTTC. The whole variable domain, remainder taken from reference TRBV5-5 and TRBJ1-2, is DAGVTQSPTHLIKTRGQQVTLRCSPISGHKSVSWYQQVLGQGPQFIFQYYEKEERGRGNFPDRFSARQFPNYSSELNVNALLLGDSALYLCASSLGDFYGYTFGSGTRLTVV.

The chain links TRBV9 to TRBJ2-7; D might be TRBD1 or TRBD2, each matching 5 bases. The CDR3 runs 14 residues. Germline CDR1 reads SGDLS; CDR2 reads YYNGEE. The V gene lost 2 bases and the J gene lost 2 bases, with 11 bases spanning the gap. CDR3 amino acids: CASSVGRWTYEQYF. CDR3 DNA sequence: TGTGCCAGCAGCGTGGGACGCTGGACCTACGAGCAGTACTTC.

This chain links TRBV6-5 with TRBJ2-7; possibly TRBD1 for D (6 bases). The CDR3 consists of 13 residues. Trimming took off 6 bases at V and 3 bases at J, with 12 bases between the two ends. CDR1 is MNHEY and CDR2 is SVGAGI in the germline V gene. The CDR3 DNA follows: TGTGCCAGCAGACAGGGATGGGGCTACGAGCAGTACTTC. This sequence encodes CASRQGWGYEQYF.

This clone is a singleton in its sample. The chain employs TRBV19 and TRBJ1-2; no reliable D call. Germline assignment: CDR1 LNHDA and CDR2 SQIVND (reference sequence). Between the trimmed V and J ends, which lost 3 bases and 0 bases, there was a span of 5 bases. This CDR3 is 13 amino acids long. For the CDR3, the DNA is TGTGCCAGTAGTATGGAGACTAACTATGGCTACACCTTC. This codes for CASSMETNYGYTF.

This clone was seen once. The chain is built from TRBV6-6 and TRBJ2-7; D is perhaps TRBD1 (6 bases). The CDR3 spans 14 residues. Trimming removed 0 bases from V and 3 bases from J, with 9 bases in between. Germline V gives CDR1 MNHNY, CDR2 SVGAGI (reference sequence). The CDR3 DNA reads TGTGCCAGCAGTTACTCGACAGGAAACTACGAGCAGTACTTC. Translated, it gives CASSYSTGNYEQYF.